This entry concerns a single T cell receptor beta chain. The antigen is undetermined. This entry is derived from a study of graft-versus-host responses after intestinal transplantation. The wider study: Isolated intestinal, liver-intestinal, or multivisceral transplants had been given to the recipients. Among the recipients, all got anti-thymocyte globulin induction and then tacrolimus and steroids for two to four years.

The table came from immunoSEQ multiplex PCR; TCRdb's copy has only in-frame clones and leaves some out. The sample yields tens of thousands of clones, roughly 94% seen once. Study conclusions and caveats: Graft-versus-host to host-versus-graft clonal ratios in allografts were high in patients with graft-donor T cell macrochimerism. Circulating GvH clone levels at their peak were associated with HvG declines (early post-transplant).

This clonotype was obtained from a human donor who received an intestinal transplant. The input for sequencing was unstimulated CD8+ T cells sorted from spleen or lymph node cells, taken before intestinal transplant.

DNA for the CDR3: TGTGCCAGCAGTTACACTGGGGGAGTCTATGGCTACACCTTC. Its protein product is CASSYTGGVYGYTF. J is TRBJ1-2 and V is TRBV6-5; perhaps TRBD1 as D (5 bases). Trimming took 2 bases from V and 4 from J, leaving 11 bases between them. The CDR3 is made up of 14 amino acids. Germline CDR1 reads MNHEY; CDR2 reads SVGAGI.